Presented here are 32 T cell receptor beta chains from one specimen sequenced in a study of blood T cell repertoires in COVID-19. Generated by immunoSEQ multiplex PCR, the TCRdb table keeps only in-frame clones and is missing some. Among some 290,000 clones listed, about nine tenths were seen once. The material sequenced was peripheral blood. The receptors were gathered from a woman between 25 and 40 years old with COVID-19, enrolled during active disease.

The V and J genes are TRBV2 and TRBJ1-4, with a possible D match to TRBD1 (6 bases). Deletions cut 6 bases from V and 0 bases from J, with 11 bases between. The germline gives CDR1 SNHLY, CDR2 FYNNEI. The CDR3 sequence is 15 residues long. The CDR3 region has the DNA TGTGCCAGCAGACTGACAGGTTCAACTAATGAAAAACTGTTTTTT. Protein sequence: CASRLTGSTNEKLFF.

V and J are TRBV28 and TRBJ1-6; D uncertain. This CDR3 is 14 amino acids long. Between the trimmed V and J ends, which lost 7 bases and 0 bases, there was a span of 7 bases. In germline, CDR1 is MDHEN, CDR2 SYDVKM. Written as DNA, the CDR3 is TGTGCCAGCAAGCACTTCTCCTATAATTCACCCCTCCACTTT. Amino acids: CASKHFSYNSPLHF.

This chain links TRBV6-2 or TRBV6-3 with TRBJ2-1; 11 bases are a match to TRBD2. CDR1 is MNHEY, CDR2 SVGEGT, per germline. This CDR3 region has 17 residues. After removal of 4 bases from V and 5 bases from J, the junction contained 10 bases not matched to a gene. This chain's CDR3 is CASSSAPGLAGDNEQFF. The CDR3, as DNA: TGTGCCAGCAGTTCCGCCCCCGGACTAGCGGGTGACAATGAGCAGTTCTTC.

The chain employs TRBV3-1 (or the pseudogene TRBV3-2) and TRBJ2-1; tentatively, D is TRBD2 (6 bases). Trimming left V 8 bases short and J 7 bases short, with 15 bases between. Germline values: CDR1 LGHDT, CDR2 YNNKEL (reference sequence). This CDR3 contains 13 residues. For the CDR3, the DNA is TGTGCCAGCCTGGGCGGGGCCAAGAATGAGCAGTTCTTC. It translates to CASLGGAKNEQFF.

The rearrangement joins TRBV24-1 to TRBJ2-1; D is unclear. Germline CDR1 reads KGHDR; CDR2 reads SFDVKD. The CDR3 extends over 14 amino acids. The germline V and J ends were trimmed by 3 bases and 8 bases, with 13 bases remaining between them. CDR3 region: CATSDRLRFHEQFF. The CDR3 nucleotides read TGTGCCACCAGTGATAGACTGCGATTCCATGAGCAGTTCTTC.

The rearrangement links TRBV5-5 to TRBJ1-5; possible D gene TRBD1, 6 bases. The CDR3 sequence is 17 residues long. The V end was cut by 4 bases, the J end by 3 bases, with 20 bases between. CDR1 SGHKS and CDR2 YYEKEE come from the germline V gene (reference sequence). CDR3 sequence reads: CASSLLGWTELNQPQHF. The CDR3 nucleotides read TGTGCCAGCAGCCTCCTTGGTTGGACAGAGCTCAATCAGCCCCAGCATTTT.

This sequence joins TRBV27 and TRBJ1-6; 12 nucleotides line up with TRBD1. Losses at the gene ends were 5 bases for V and 10 bases for J; bases not matched to a gene: 6. CDR3 length: 15 residues. Germline assignment: CDR1 MNHEY and CDR2 SMNVEV (reference sequence). As DNA, the CDR3 is TGTGCCAGCAGTCCCCGGGACAGGGGGCAATCACCCCTCCACTTT. Translating gives CASSPRDRGQSPLHF.

This sequence joins TRBV2 and TRBJ1-1; no firm D call. Trimming removed 6 bases at V and 0 bases at J, with 8 bases between. Germline CDR1 SNHLY, CDR2 FYNNEI. The CDR3 consists of 13 residues. CDR3: CASRLTLNTEAFF. CDR3 in DNA: TGTGCCAGCAGACTGACACTGAACACTGAAGCTTTCTTT.

CDR3 sequence (DNA): TGTGCCAGCAGCCCTCGGGGAGGCAACACTGAAGCTTTCTTT. Its protein product is CASSPRGGNTEAFF. V gene TRBV7-3 combines with J gene TRBJ1-1; D unresolved. The CDR3 has 14 residues. V lost 5 bases and J lost 2, with 12 bases in between. Germline loops: CDR1 SGHTA, CDR2 FQGTGA.

The rearrangement links TRBV29-1 to TRBJ2-5; 13 bases are shared with TRBD2. The CDR3 covers 18 residues. Germline lookup yields CDR1 SQVTM and CDR2 ANQGSEA. With V trimmed by 4 bases and J by 2 bases, 13 bases remained unmatched. CDR3 in DNA: TGCAGCGTTGTGGGTCCCGGGACTAGCGGGGCCCCGCAAGAGACCCAGTACTTC. Translating it yields CSVVGPGTSGAPQETQYF.

The chain combines TRBV5-6 with TRBJ2-1, with 11 bases lining up with TRBD2. Unmatched junction bases numbered 5, after V lost 1 base and J lost 8 bases. CDR3 length: 15 amino acids. CDR1 and CDR2 from the germline V gene are SGHDT and YYEEEE. DNA for the CDR3: TGTGCCAGCAGCTTGCTAGCGGGAGGCGGGTATGAGCAGTTCTTC. Translation gives CASSLLAGGGYEQFF.

The rearrangement uses TRBV27 and TRBJ2-1; TRBD1 matches at 8 bases. The CDR3 is made up of 20 amino acids. V lost 5 bases, J lost 7 bases, and 25 bases stayed unmatched. Germline loops: CDR1 MNHEY, CDR2 SMNVEV (reference sequence). The CDR3 protein is CASSDPPSPWAGGSRNEQFF. DNA for the CDR3: TGTGCCAGCAGTGACCCGCCCTCCCCCTGGGCAGGGGGCTCGAGAAATGAGCAGTTCTTC.

The chain has TRBV27 and TRBJ2-7; 7 bases agree with TRBD1. CDR3 size: 14 residues. The J segment lost 3 bases and the V segment lost 5 bases, leaving 7 bases of the junction unmatched. Germline CDR1 MNHEY, CDR2 SMNVEV (reference sequence). For the CDR3, the DNA is TGTGCCAGCAGTACAAGGACAGGTAACTACGAGCAGTACTTC. Its protein product is CASSTRTGNYEQYF.

V and J are TRBV19 and TRBJ2-1; perhaps TRBD2 as D (6 bases). V lost 3 bases and J 7 bases, leaving 19 bases between the germline ends. This CDR3 contains 16 residues. Germline CDR1 reads LNHDA; CDR2 reads SQIVND (reference sequence). The chain's CDR3 is CASSMGINGGRNEQFF. CDR3 DNA: TGTGCCAGTAGTATGGGGATAAACGGAGGGCGGAATGAGCAGTTCTTC.

This clone was observed a few times. V usage is TRBV5-1 and J usage is TRBJ2-7; 12 nucleotides line up with TRBD2. The V segment lost 4 bases and the J segment 4 bases; nucleotides outside the gene matches: 6. Looked up from germline, CDR1 is SGHRS and CDR2 is YFSETQ. The CDR3 loop spans 15 amino acids. The DNA of the CDR3 is TGCGCCAGCAGCCGGACTAGCGGGACTCGGTACGAGCAGTACTTC. Protein product: CASSRTSGTRYEQYF.

The chain combines TRBV7-9 with TRBJ2-5, with a possible D match to TRBD1 (5 bases). The CDR3 totals 13 residues. CDR1 is SEHNR and CDR2 is FQNEAQ in the germline V gene (reference sequence). V was trimmed by 2 bases and J by 1 base, leaving 5 bases between them. CDR3 in amino acids: CASSLQGQETQYF. In DNA, the CDR3 is TGTGCCAGCAGCTTACAGGGCCAAGAGACCCAGTACTTC.

The V call is TRBV29-1, the J call TRBJ1-3, with a weak D call TRBD1 (6 bases). Trimming left V 6 bases short and J 4 bases short, with 10 bases between. The CDR3 sequence is 12 residues long. Germline V CDR1 and CDR2: SQVTM, ANQGSEA. CDR3 DNA: TGCAGCGTCCCAACAGGGGGAAACACCATATATTTT. It yields the protein CSVPTGGNTIYF.

The table lists this clone with a few counts. J is TRBJ1-4 and V is TRBV7-6; perhaps TRBD1 as D (5 bases). This CDR3 has 18 residues. The germline gives CDR1 SGHVS, CDR2 FNYEAQ. The V end was cut by 7 bases, the J end by 0 bases, with 21 bases between. CDR3 amino acids: CASTLMGGGTTTNEKLFF. The CDR3 coding sequence is TGTGCCAGCACCCTCATGGGTGGGGGGACTACAACTAATGAAAAACTGTTTTTT.

This chain joins TRBV6-5 and TRBJ1-2, with D perhaps matching TRBD1 (5 bases). Trimming pared 1 base from V and 6 bases from J, leaving 9 bases between. This CDR3 has 13 amino acids. Germline V gene data show CDR1 as MNHEY and CDR2 as SVGAGI. The CDR3: CASSYWEGNGYTF. CDR3 DNA sequence: TGTGCCAGCAGTTACTGGGAGGGGAATGGCTACACCTTC.

The chain has TRBV28 and TRBJ2-2, with 8 bases fitting TRBD2. V shed 2 bases, J shed 6 bases, and the junction held 5 bases outside the gene matches. Germline CDR1 and CDR2: MDHEN and SYDVKM. There are 15 residues in the CDR3. DNA for the CDR3: TGTGCCAGCAGTTTAATTGGGCGGGGGGCCGGGGAGCTGTTTTTT. It specifies CASSLIGRGAGELFF. Full variable domain (missing parts from reference TRBV28 and TRBJ2-2): DVKVTQSSRYLVKRTGEKVFLECVQDMDHENMFWYRQDPGLGLRLIYFSYDVKMKEKGDIPEGYSVSREKKERFSLILESASTNQTSMYLCASSLIGRGAGELFFGEGSRLTVL.

The chain recombines TRBV5-1 with TRBJ2-3; 7 bases line up with TRBD2. Germline loops: CDR1 SGHRS, CDR2 YFSETQ. Trimming at V came to 4 bases and at J to 4 bases, leaving 6 bases not matched to a gene. The CDR3 spans 14 residues. DNA for the CDR3: TGCGCCAGCAGCAGGGGACTACGAGCAGATACGCAGTATTTT. Protein: CASSRGLRADTQYF. Based on the CDR3 plus reference TRBV5-1 and TRBJ2-3, the full variable domain is KAGVTQTPRYLIKTRGQQVTLSCSPISGHRSVSWYQQTPGQGLQFLFEYFSETQRNKGNFPGRFSGRQFSNSRSEMNVSTLELGDSALYLCASSRGLRADTQYFGPGTRLTVL.

The rearrangement joins TRBV9 to TRBJ1-1; 8 bases line up with TRBD1. Looked up from germline, CDR1 is SGDLS and CDR2 is YYNGEE. The J segment lost 3 bases and the V segment lost 5 bases, leaving 12 bases of the junction unmatched. The CDR3 has 16 residues. The CDR3, as DNA: TGTGCCAGCAGGCGGACAGGGAGGATAGACGACACTGAAGCTTTCTTT. It encodes CASRRTGRIDDTEAFF.

This chain links TRBV2 with TRBJ2-3; 7 nucleotides line up with TRBD2. Germline lookup yields CDR1 SNHLY and CDR2 FYNNEI. The CDR3 is 14 residues long. The V gene end was trimmed by 8 bases and the J gene end by 2 bases; junction bases not matched to a gene: 7. The CDR3 DNA follows: TGTGCCAGCGGGTGGACTAGTAACACAGATACGCAGTATTTT. Residues: CASGWTSNTDTQYF.

This clone was seen at least ten times. V is TRBV3-1 (or the pseudogene TRBV3-2) and J is TRBJ2-5; TRBD1 agrees at 11 bases. Germline V gene lookup returns CDR1 LGHDT and CDR2 YNNKEL (reference sequence). The CDR3 has 15 amino acids. The V and J ends lost 4 bases and 4 bases, in that order; junction bases with no gene match: 5. As DNA, the CDR3 is TGTGCCAGCAGCCTTGGACAGGGGGCGGGAGAGACCCAGTACTTC. Translating gives CASSLGQGAGETQYF.

In DNA form, the CDR3 reads TGCAGCGTTCGGACAGGGGACTATGGCTACACCTTC. It specifies CSVRTGDYGYTF. The J gene is TRBJ1-2, the V gene TRBV29-1; 9 bases map to TRBD1. The CDR3 totals 12 residues. Germline CDR1 is SQVTM and CDR2 is ANQGSEA. Unmatched junction bases numbered 1, after V lost 5 bases and J lost 3 bases.

The CDR3 coding sequence is TGTGCCAGCTCACCCAGCCGGGGGGGACTCAATCAGCCCCAGCATTTT. It codes for CASSPSRGGLNQPQHF. The V and J genes are TRBV18 and TRBJ1-5, with a weak D call TRBD1 (5 bases). V was clipped by 3 bases and J by 3 bases, with 15 bases between them. The CDR3 has 16 amino acids. Germline V lookup: CDR1 KGHSH, CDR2 LQKENI.

The chain recombines TRBV7-2 with TRBJ1-2; 7 nucleotides line up with TRBD1. Germline V gene lookup returns CDR1 SGHTA and CDR2 FQGNSA. The V gene end was trimmed by 5 bases and the J gene end by 6 bases; junction bases not matched to a gene: 9. CDR3 length equals 14 residues. The CDR3 is CASSPPRQGNGYTF. The DNA of the CDR3 is TGTGCCAGCAGCCCACCCAGACAGGGTAATGGCTACACCTTC. Based on the CDR3 plus reference TRBV7-2 and TRBJ1-2, the full variable domain is GAGVSQSPSNKVTEKGKDVELRCDPISGHTALYWYRQSLGQGLEFLIYFQGNSAPDKSGLPSDRFSAERTGGSVSTLTIQRTQQEDSAVYLCASSPPRQGNGYTFGSGTRLTVV.

V usage is TRBV6-5 and J usage is TRBJ2-7; D unresolved. Trimming stripped 6 bases from V and 6 bases from J, with 12 bases between. Looked up from germline, CDR1 is MNHEY and CDR2 is SVGAGI. CDR3 length: 12 amino acids. The CDR3 here is CASSRSPGEQYF. In DNA form, the CDR3 reads TGTGCCAGCAGCCGCTCGCCGGGCGAGCAGTACTTC.

The chain carries TRBV7-2 and TRBJ1-1; D not resolved. The CDR3 is 15 amino acids. Deletions cut 5 bases from V and 1 base from J, with 14 bases between. Germline assignment: CDR1 SGHTA and CDR2 FQGNSA. The CDR3 spells CASSTSWSGNTEAFF. In DNA form, the CDR3 reads TGTGCCAGCAGCACGAGTTGGTCCGGGAACACTGAAGCTTTCTTT.

The V and J genes are TRBV7-9 and TRBJ1-1, with D possibly matching TRBD1 (6 bases). In germline, CDR1 is SEHNR, CDR2 FQNEAQ (reference sequence). V was pared by 5 bases and J by 10 bases, with 11 bases between. The CDR3 is 11 residues long. The DNA of the CDR3 is TGTGCCAGCAGCACGGGACACGTAGCTTTCTTT. Protein sequence: CASSTGHVAFF.

The chain has TRBV2 and TRBJ2-1; 8 positions agree with TRBD2. CDR1 is SNHLY, CDR2 FYNNEI, per germline. With V trimmed by 2 bases and J by 13 bases, 10 bases remained unmatched. There are 14 residues in the CDR3. The DNA of the CDR3 is TGTGCCAGCAGTGAATTCGGATTAGCGGGGCCCCAGTTCTTC. Translating gives CASSEFGLAGPQFF. Full variable domain (rest looked up from reference TRBV2 and TRBJ2-1): EPEVTQTPSHQVTQMGQEVILRCVPISNHLYFYWYRQILGQKVEFLVSFYNNEISEKSEIFDDQFSVERPDGSNFTLKIRSTKLEDSAMYFCASSEFGLAGPQFFGPGTRLTVL.

The CDR3 loop reads CATSRGSQGQPQHF. The CDR3 DNA follows: TGTGCCACCAGCCGCGGCAGCCAGGGCCAGCCCCAGCATTTT. This chain uses TRBV15 with TRBJ1-5, with a tentative D call TRBD1 (5 bases). The V end was cut by 5 bases, the J end by 7 bases, with 15 bases between. The CDR3 is 14 residues long. Germline V lookup: CDR1 LNHNV, CDR2 YYDKDF (reference sequence).